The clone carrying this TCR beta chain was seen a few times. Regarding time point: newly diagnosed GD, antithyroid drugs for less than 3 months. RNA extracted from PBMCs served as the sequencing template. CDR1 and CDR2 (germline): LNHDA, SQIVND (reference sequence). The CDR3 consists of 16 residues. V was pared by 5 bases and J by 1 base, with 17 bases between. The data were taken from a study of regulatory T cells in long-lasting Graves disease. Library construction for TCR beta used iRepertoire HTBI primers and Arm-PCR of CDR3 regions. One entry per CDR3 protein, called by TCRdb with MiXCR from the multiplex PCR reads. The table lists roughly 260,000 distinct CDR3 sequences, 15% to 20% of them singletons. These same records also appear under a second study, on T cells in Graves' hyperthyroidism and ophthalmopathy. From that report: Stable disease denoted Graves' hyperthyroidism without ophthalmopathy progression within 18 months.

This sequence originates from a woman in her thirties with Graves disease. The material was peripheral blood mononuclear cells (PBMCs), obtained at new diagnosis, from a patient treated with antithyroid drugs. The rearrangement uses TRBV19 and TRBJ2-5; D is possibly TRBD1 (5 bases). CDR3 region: CASSRLLRASQETQYF. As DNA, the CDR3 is TGTGCCAGTAGTCGACTCCTCAGGGCCTCCCAAGAGACCCAGTACTTC.